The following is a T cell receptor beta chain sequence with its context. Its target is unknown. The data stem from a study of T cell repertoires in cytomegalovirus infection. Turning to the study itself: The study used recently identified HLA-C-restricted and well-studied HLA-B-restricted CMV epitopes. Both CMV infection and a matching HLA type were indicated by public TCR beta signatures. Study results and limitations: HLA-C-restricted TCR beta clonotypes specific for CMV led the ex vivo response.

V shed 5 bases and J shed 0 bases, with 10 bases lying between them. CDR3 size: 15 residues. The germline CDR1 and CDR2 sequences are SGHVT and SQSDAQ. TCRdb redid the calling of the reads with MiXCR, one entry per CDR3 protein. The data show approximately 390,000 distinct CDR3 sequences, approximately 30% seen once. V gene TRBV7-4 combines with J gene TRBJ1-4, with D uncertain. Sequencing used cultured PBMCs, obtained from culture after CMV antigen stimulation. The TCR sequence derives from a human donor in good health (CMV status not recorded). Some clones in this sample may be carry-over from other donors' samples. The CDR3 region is CASSRRSATNEKLFF. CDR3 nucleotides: TGTGCCAGCAGCCGTCGTTCAGCAACTAATGAAAAACTGTTTTTT.